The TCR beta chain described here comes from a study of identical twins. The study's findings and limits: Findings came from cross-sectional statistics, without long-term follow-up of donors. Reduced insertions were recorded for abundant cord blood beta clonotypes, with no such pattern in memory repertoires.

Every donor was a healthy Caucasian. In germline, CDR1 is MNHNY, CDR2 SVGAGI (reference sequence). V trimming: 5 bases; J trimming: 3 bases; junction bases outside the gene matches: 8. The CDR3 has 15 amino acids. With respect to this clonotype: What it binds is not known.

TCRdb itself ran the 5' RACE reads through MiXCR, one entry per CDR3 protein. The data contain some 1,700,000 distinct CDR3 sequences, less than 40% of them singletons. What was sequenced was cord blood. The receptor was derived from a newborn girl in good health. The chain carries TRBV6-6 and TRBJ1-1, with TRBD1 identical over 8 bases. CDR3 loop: CASSGQGERDTEAFF. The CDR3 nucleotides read TGTGCCAGCAGTGGACAGGGTGAAAGGGACACTGAAGCTTTCTTT.